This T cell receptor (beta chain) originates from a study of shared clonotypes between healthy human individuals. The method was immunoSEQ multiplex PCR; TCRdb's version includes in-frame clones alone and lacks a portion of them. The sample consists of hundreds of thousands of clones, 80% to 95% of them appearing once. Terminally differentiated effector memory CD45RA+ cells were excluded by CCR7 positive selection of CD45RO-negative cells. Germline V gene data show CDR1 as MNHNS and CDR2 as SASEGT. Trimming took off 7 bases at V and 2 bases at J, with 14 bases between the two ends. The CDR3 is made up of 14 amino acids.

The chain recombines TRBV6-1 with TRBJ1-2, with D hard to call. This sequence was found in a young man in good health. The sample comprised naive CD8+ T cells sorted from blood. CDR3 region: CASNERGENYGYTF. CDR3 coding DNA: TGTGCCAGCAACGAACGGGGAGAGAACTATGGCTACACCTTC.